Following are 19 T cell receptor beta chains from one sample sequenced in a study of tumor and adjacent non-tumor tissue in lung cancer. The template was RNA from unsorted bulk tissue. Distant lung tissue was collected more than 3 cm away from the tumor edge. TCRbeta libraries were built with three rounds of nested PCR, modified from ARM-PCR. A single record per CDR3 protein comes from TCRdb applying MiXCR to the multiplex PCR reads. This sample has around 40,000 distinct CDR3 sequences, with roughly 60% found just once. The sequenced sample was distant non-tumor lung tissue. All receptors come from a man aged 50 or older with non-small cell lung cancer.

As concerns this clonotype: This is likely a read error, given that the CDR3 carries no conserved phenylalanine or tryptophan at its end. Here the CDR3 DNA reads TGTGCCAGCAGTGCTGAAACCGTGACAGCGTGGCCCGAGCAGTACTTA. This sequence encodes CASSAETVTAWPEQYL. V and J are TRBV6-6 and TRBJ2-7, with D possibly TRBD1 on 5 matching bases. The V and J ends lost 5 bases and 6 bases respectively, with 23 bases between them. Germline CDR1 reads MNHNY; CDR2 reads SVGAGI (reference sequence). The CDR3 is made up of 16 amino acids.

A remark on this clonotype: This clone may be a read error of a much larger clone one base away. CDR3 amino acids: CTSSGPIPAGGEETQYF. The CDR3 DNA sequence: TGCACCAGCAGTGGGCCGATTCCGGCGGGAGGTGAAGAGACCCAGTACTTC. The chain carries TRBV10-2 and TRBJ2-5; TRBD2 aligns across 8 bases. The CDR3 covers 17 residues. Germline loops: CDR1 WSHSY, CDR2 SAAADI.

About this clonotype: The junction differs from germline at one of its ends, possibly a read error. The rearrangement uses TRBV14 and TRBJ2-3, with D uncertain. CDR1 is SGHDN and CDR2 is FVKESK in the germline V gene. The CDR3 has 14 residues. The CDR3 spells CVSSQVVSIDTQYF. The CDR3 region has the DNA TGTGTCAGCAGCCAAGTTGTCTCCATAGATACGCAGTATTTT.

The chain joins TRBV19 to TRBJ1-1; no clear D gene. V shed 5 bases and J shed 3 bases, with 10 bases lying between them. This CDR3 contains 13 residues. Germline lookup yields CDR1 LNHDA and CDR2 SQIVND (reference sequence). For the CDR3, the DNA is TGTGCCAGTAGTTACTACGGGGACACTGAAGCTTTCTTT. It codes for CASSYYGDTEAFF.

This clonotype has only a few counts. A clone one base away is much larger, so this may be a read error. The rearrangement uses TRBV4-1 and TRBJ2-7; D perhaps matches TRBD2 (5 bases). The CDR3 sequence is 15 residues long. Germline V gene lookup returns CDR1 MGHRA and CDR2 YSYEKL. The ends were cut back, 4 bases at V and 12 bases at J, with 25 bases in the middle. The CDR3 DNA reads TGCGCCAGCAGCCCTACCTTGAGGGCACCAAGAGAAAGGTACTTC. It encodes CASSPTLRAPRERYF.

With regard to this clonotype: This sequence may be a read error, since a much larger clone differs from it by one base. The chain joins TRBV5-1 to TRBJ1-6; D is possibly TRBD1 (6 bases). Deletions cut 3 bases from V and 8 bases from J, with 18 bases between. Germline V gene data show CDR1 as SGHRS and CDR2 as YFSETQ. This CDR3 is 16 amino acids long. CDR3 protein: CASSSGTRRSDSPLHF. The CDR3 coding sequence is TGCGCCAGCAGCTCCGGGACAAGGAGAAGTGATTCACCCCTCCACTTT.

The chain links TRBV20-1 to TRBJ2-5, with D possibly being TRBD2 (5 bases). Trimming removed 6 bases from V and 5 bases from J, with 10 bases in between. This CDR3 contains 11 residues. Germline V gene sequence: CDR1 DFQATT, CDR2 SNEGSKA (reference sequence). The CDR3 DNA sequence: TGCAGTGCGCAGGACTTGGAGACCCAGTACTTC. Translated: CSAQDLETQYF.

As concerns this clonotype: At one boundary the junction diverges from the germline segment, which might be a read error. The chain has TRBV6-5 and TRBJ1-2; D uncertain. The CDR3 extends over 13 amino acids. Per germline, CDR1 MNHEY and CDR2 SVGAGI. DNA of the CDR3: TGTGCCAGGAGGCCTCTCGGGCCGTCCGGCTACACGTTC. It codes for CARRPLGPSGYTF.

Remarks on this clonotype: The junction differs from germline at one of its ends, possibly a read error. The CDR3 DNA is TGTGTCAGCAGTTCCGGGACTAGCCCGACAAGACTTTCCTACGAGCAGTGCTTC. Its protein is CVSSSGTSPTRLSYEQCF. The chain recombines TRBV11-2 with TRBJ2-7; 9 bases align to TRBD2. The CDR3 has 18 amino acids. Germline loops: CDR1 SGHAT, CDR2 FQNNGV. Complete variable domain (other parts from reference TRBV11-2 and TRBJ2-7): EAGVAQSPRYKIIEKRQSVAFWCNPISGHATLYWYQQILGQGPKLLIQFQNNGVVDDSQLPKDRFSAERLKGVDSTLKIQPAKLEDSAVYLCVSSSGTSPTRLSYEQCFGPGTRLTVT.

In DNA form, the CDR3 reads TGCGCCAGCAATGAATGGACAAGGGTCAATGAGCAGTTCTTC. It translates to CASNEWTRVNEQFF. The chain links TRBV10-2 to TRBJ2-1; TRBD1 might be the D (5 bases). This CDR3 is 14 amino acids long. Germline CDR1 WSHSY, CDR2 SAAADI. The V gene lost 7 bases and the J gene lost 6 bases, with 16 bases spanning the gap.

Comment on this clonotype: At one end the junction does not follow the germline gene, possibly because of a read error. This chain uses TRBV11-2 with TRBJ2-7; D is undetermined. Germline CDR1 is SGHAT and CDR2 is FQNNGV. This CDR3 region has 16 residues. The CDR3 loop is CASRPDPGSFSHEQYF. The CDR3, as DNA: TGTGCCAGCAGACCAGACCCCGGGTCCTTCTCCCACGAGCAGTACTTC.

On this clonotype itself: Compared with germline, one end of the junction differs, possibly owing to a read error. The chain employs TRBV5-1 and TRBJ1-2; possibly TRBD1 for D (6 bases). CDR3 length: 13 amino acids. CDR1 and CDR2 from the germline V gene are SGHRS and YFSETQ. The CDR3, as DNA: TGCGTCAGCAGCCTGGGACAAAGCTATGGCTACACCTTC. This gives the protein CVSSLGQSYGYTF.

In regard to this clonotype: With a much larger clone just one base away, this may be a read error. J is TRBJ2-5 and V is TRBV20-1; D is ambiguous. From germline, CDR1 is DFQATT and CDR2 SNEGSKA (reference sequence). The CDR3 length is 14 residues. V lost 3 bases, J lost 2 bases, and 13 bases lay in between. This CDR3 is CSASVTRVQETQYF. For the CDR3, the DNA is TGCAGTGCTAGTGTGACAAGGGTGCAAGAGACCCAGTACTTC.

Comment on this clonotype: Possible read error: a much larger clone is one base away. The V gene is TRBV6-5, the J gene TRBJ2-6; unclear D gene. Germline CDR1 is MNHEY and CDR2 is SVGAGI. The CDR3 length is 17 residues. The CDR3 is CTSSKTGRLSGANVLTF. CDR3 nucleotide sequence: TGTACCAGCAGTAAAACCGGGCGGCTTTCTGGGGCCAACGTCCTGACTTTC.

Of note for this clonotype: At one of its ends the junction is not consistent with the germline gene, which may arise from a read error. The CDR3 DNA reads as TGTGCCAGTAGCTCGAGTACAGGTCGCGACGAGCAGCACTTC. Translating gives CASSSSTGRDEQHF. This rearrangement joins TRBV7-9 to TRBJ2-7, with D possibly TRBD1 on 5 matching bases. Per the germline V gene, CDR1 is SEHNR and CDR2 is FQNEAQ (reference sequence). The CDR3 runs 14 residues. Full variable domain (outside the CDR3, taken from reference TRBV7-9 and TRBJ2-7): DTGVSQNPRHKITKRGQNVTFRCDPISEHNRLYWYRQTLGQGPEFLTYFQNEAQLEKSRLLSDRFSAERPKGSFSTLEIQRTEQGDSAMYLCASSSSTGRDEQHFGPGTRLTVT.

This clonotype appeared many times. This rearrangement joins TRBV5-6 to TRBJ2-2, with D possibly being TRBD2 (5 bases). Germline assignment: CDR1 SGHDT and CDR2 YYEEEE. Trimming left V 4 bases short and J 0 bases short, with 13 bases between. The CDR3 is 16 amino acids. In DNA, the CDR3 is TGTGCCAGCAGCCCCCGGAGGATCGCGAACACCGGGGAGCTGTTTTTT. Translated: CASSPRRIANTGELFF.

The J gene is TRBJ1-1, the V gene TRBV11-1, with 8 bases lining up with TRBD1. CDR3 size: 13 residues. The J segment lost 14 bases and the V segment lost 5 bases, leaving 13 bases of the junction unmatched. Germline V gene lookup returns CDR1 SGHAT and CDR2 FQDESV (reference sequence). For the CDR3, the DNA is TGTGCCAGCAGCCCCGGGACAGGAGATGTAGCCTTCTTT. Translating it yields CASSPGTGDVAFF.

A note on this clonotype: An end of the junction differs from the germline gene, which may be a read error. CDR3 residues: CASNQMASGSSYNEQFF. The CDR3 DNA follows: TGTGCCAGCAACCAAATGGCTAGCGGGAGCTCCTACAATGAGCAGTTCTTT. The V call is TRBV4-2, the J call TRBJ2-1; 10 nucleotides agree with TRBD2. The CDR3 length is 17 residues. Germline-derived CDR1 and CDR2 are LGHNA and YNFKEQ.

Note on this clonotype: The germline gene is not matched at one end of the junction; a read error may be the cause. Written as DNA, the CDR3 is TGCGCCAGCAGCTTGGGGGGACTAGCGGTGGGGGCCTACGAGCAGTACTTC. Its protein product is CASSLGGLAVGAYEQYF. The rearrangement uses TRBV5-4 and TRBJ2-7; 11 nucleotides match TRBD2. Germline assignment: CDR1 SGHNT and CDR2 YYREEE (reference sequence). The CDR3 length is 17 residues.